Below are 22 T cell receptor beta chains sequenced from a single sample in a study of human T cells and chemical hapten exposure. TCRdb re-analysed the 5' RACE reads in MiXCR, keeping a single row per CDR3 protein. Here the sample spans about 140,000 distinct CDR3 sequences, roughly 4% being singletons. The starting material, unfractionated whole blood, was used for total RNA extraction. The receptor set was obtained from a female donor in good health.

This clonotype was recorded at least ten times. The V gene is TRBV7-2, the J gene TRBJ2-1; 9 bases line up with TRBD1. The CDR3 runs to 15 residues. CDR1 is SGHTA and CDR2 is FQGNSA in the germline V gene. Trimming took 4 bases from V and 9 from J; bases not matched to a gene: 10. The CDR3, as DNA: TGTGCCAGCAGCTCCGGGACAGGGAGCAGGGGTGAGCAGTTCTTC. Its protein product is CASSSGTGSRGEQFF.

This clonotype was found many times. The V call is TRBV20-1, the J call TRBJ1-3, with D perhaps TRBD1 (5 bases). Trimming pared 2 bases from V and 4 bases from J, leaving 12 bases between. Germline loops: CDR1 DFQATT, CDR2 SNEGSKA (reference sequence). The CDR3 extends over 14 amino acids. CDR3 amino acids: CSARHRDGGNTIYF. The CDR3 region has the DNA TGCAGTGCTAGACACCGGGACGGAGGAAACACCATATATTTT.

This clonotype was counted ten times or more. CDR3: CASSLGGSIGGYEQYF. CDR3 nucleotide sequence: TGCGCCAGCAGCCTAGGAGGGTCCATTGGCGGCTACGAGCAGTACTTC. V is TRBV4-3 and J is TRBJ2-7, with D maybe TRBD2 (6 bases). Germline CDR1 is LGHNA and CDR2 is YSLEER. Deletions cut 4 bases from V and 3 bases from J, with 19 bases between. This CDR3 is 16 amino acids long.

This clonotype showed up many times. This chain connects TRBV5-1 to TRBJ2-7, with D maybe TRBD1 (6 bases). Germline V lookup: CDR1 SGHRS, CDR2 YFSETQ. The ends were cut back, 3 bases at V and 2 bases at J, with 18 bases in the middle. This CDR3 contains 16 residues. The CDR3 bases are TGCGCCAGCAGCTGGGGGCGGTACGGATATACCTACGAGCAGTACTTC. It is translated as CASSWGRYGYTYEQYF.

This clonotype was counted at least ten times. The CDR3 region is CSADRQETQYF. The DNA for the CDR3 is TGCAGCGCGGACAGACAAGAGACCCAGTACTTC. This chain uses TRBV29-1 with TRBJ2-5, with a possible D match to TRBD1 (6 bases). Germline-derived CDR1 and CDR2 are SQVTM and ANQGSEA. CDR3 length: 11 amino acids. Deletions cut 7 bases from V and 2 bases from J, with 8 bases between.

This clonotype was counted many times. The J gene is TRBJ2-7, the V gene TRBV2; D call uncertain. Germline V gene lookup returns CDR1 SNHLY and CDR2 FYNNEI. Trimming pared 6 bases from V and 4 bases from J, leaving 7 bases between. CDR3 length equals 11 residues. In DNA form, the CDR3 reads TGTGCCAGCAGGGTCGGATACGAGCAGTACTTC. Translating gives CASRVGYEQYF.

This clonotype turned up a few times. The genes are TRBV5-4 and TRBJ2-1, with 7 bases that match TRBD2. V was clipped by 3 bases and J by 11 bases; unmatched bases: 11. This CDR3 is built from 14 residues. Per the germline V gene, CDR1 is SGHNT and CDR2 is YYREEE (reference sequence). In nucleotides, the CDR3 is TGTGCCAGCAGCTCCTGGGGACTACCGGATAAGCAGTTCTTC. Amino acid sequence: CASSSWGLPDKQFF.

V usage is TRBV14 and J usage is TRBJ1-1; D is unclear. V shed 3 bases and J shed 7 bases, with 15 bases lying between them. The germline gives CDR1 SGHDN, CDR2 FVKESK. The CDR3 is 14 residues long. The CDR3 DNA sequence: TGTGCCAGCAGCCAGGGCTGGCCCCGTGATGAAGCTTTCTTT. Protein: CASSQGWPRDEAFF. Full variable domain (rest looked up from reference TRBV14 and TRBJ1-1): EAGVTQFPSHSVIEKGQTVTLRCDPISGHDNLYWYRRVMGKEIKFLLHFVKESKQDESGMPNNRFLAERTGGTYSTLKVQPAELEDSGVYFCASSQGWPRDEAFFGQGTRLTVV.

The rearrangement links TRBV4-2 to TRBJ2-7; D remains ambiguous. The CDR3 extends over 14 amino acids. In germline, CDR1 is LGHNA, CDR2 YNFKEQ. V was trimmed by 6 bases and J by 5 bases, leaving 17 bases between them. The DNA for the CDR3 is TGTGCCAGCAGTATTGTCTGGACGCGGCACGAGCAGTACTTC. This gives the protein CASSIVWTRHEQYF.

This clonotype has only a few counts. The chain employs TRBV6-1 and TRBJ1-4; no clear D gene. Looked up from germline, CDR1 is MNHNS and CDR2 is SASEGT. The CDR3 has 14 residues. Trimming removed 3 bases from V and 8 bases from J, with 13 bases in between. CDR3 protein: CASSEWSGEEKLFF. DNA of the CDR3: TGTGCCAGCAGTGAGTGGAGCGGGGAGGAAAAACTGTTTTTT.

This clonotype was picked up many times. This sequence joins TRBV10-3 and TRBJ1-1, with TRBD1 identical over 7 bases. The germline CDR1 and CDR2 sequences are ENHRY and SYGVKD. The V segment lost 6 bases and the J segment 8 bases; nucleotides outside the gene matches: 3. This CDR3 contains 11 residues. The DNA for the CDR3 is TGTGCCATCAGGGAACAGGGGGAAGCTTTCTTT. This encodes CAIREQGEAFF.

This clonotype has a handful of counts. The chain links TRBV20-1 to TRBJ1-2; D remains unclear. CDR1 and CDR2 from the germline V gene are DFQATT and SNEGSKA (reference sequence). This CDR3 is 15 amino acids long. With 0 bases removed from V and 2 bases from J, the gap between germline ends came to 13 bases. CDR3 sequence: CSARDSAKLNYGYTF. Written as DNA, the CDR3 is TGCAGTGCTAGAGATTCGGCGAAGTTAAACTATGGCTACACCTTC.

Ten or more counts support this clonotype. The rearrangement links TRBV9 to TRBJ2-1; D call uncertain. The CDR3 consists of 14 residues. Deletions cut 0 bases from V and 7 bases from J, with 11 bases between. Germline V gene data show CDR1 as SGDLS and CDR2 as YYNGEE. The CDR3 DNA reads TGTGCCAGCAGCGTAGCGGACGGTTTGAATGAGCAGTTCTTC. Translating gives CASSVADGLNEQFF.

In its sample, this clonotype was seen many times. The J gene is TRBJ1-6, the V gene TRBV20-1, with TRBD1 matching 9 bases. CDR3 length: 16 residues. The germline V gene encodes CDR1 DFQATT and CDR2 SNEGSKA (reference sequence). V shed 3 bases and J 0 bases; nucleotides not matched to a gene: 3. CDR3 residues: CSASRTGVSYNSPLHF. In DNA form, the CDR3 reads TGCAGTGCTAGTCGGACAGGGGTCTCCTATAATTCACCCCTCCACTTT.

Of note for this clonotype: A read error is possible here, since a much larger clone lies one base away. The genes are TRBV20-1 and TRBJ1-1; D is possibly TRBD1 (6 bases). CDR3 length: 15 amino acids. Germline lookup yields CDR1 DFQATT and CDR2 SNEGSKA (reference sequence). The CDR3 is CSASGQLQWRTEVFF. In DNA, the CDR3 is TGCAGTGCTAGTGGACAGTTGCAGTGGAGGACTGAAGTTTTCTTT.

This clonotype appeared many times. The chain recombines TRBV4-2 with TRBJ2-1; possible D gene TRBD2, 7 bases. The germline CDR1 and CDR2 sequences are LGHNA and YNFKEQ. The CDR3 sequence is 17 residues long. Trimming took 0 bases from V and 6 from J, leaving 18 bases between them. CDR3 in amino acids: CASSQEGSGGPFNEQFF. In DNA form, the CDR3 reads TGTGCCAGCAGCCAAGAGGGTTCGGGGGGCCCATTCAATGAGCAGTTCTTC.

This clonotype occurred many times. The CDR3: CASGIPGQGYGYTF. CDR3 nucleotide sequence: TGTGCCAGCGGCATACCGGGACAGGGCTATGGCTACACCTTC. The rearrangement joins TRBV28 to TRBJ1-2, with 9 bases that match TRBD1. Per germline, CDR1 MDHEN and CDR2 SYDVKM. This CDR3 has 14 residues. The V and J ends lost 8 bases and 4 bases, in that order; junction bases with no gene match: 8.

There are many counts of this clonotype. V usage is TRBV5-1 and J usage is TRBJ1-2; 11 nucleotides match TRBD1. Trimming took 2 bases from V and 4 from J; bases not matched to a gene: 7. Germline V gives CDR1 SGHRS, CDR2 YFSETQ. The CDR3 spans 16 residues. Here the CDR3 DNA reads TGCGCCAGCAGCTTTGAACCGGGACAGGGGGGCTATGGCTACACCTTC. Translated: CASSFEPGQGGYGYTF.

This clonotype appeared many times. The J gene is TRBJ2-3, the V gene TRBV5-1, with 9 bases that match TRBD2. Germline loops: CDR1 SGHRS, CDR2 YFSETQ. V gave up 4 bases and J gave up 0 bases; unmatched junction bases: 6. The CDR3 contains 16 residues. The CDR3 DNA reads TGCGCCAGCAGCCTTTTAGCGGGGGCAAGCACAGATACGCAGTATTTT. Protein: CASSLLAGASTDTQYF.

This clonotype was seen ten or more times. The chain is built from TRBV29-1 and TRBJ2-7; D might be TRBD1 or TRBD2, each matching 6 bases. V lost 3 bases and J lost 11, with 14 bases in between. The CDR3 has 11 residues. The V gene's germline CDR1 is SQVTM and CDR2 ANQGSEA. The CDR3 is CSVDVNREEYF. As DNA, the CDR3 is TGCAGCGTTGATGTCAACAGGGAGGAGTACTTC.

This clonotype came up many times. The chain uses TRBV7-9 and TRBJ2-3; D remains ambiguous. Germline values: CDR1 SEHNR, CDR2 FQNEAQ (reference sequence). V lost 2 bases to trimming and J lost 3 bases, with 9 bases between them. The CDR3 spans 14 residues. Here the CDR3 reads CASSLTARTDTQYF. CDR3 nucleotides: TGTGCCAGCAGCTTAACCGCCCGGACAGATACGCAGTATTTT.

This clonotype was counted at least ten times. V and J are TRBV20-1 and TRBJ1-5; tentative D call: TRBD1 (6 bases). The ends were cut back, 5 bases at V and 0 bases at J, with 20 bases in the middle. Germline V gene sequence: CDR1 DFQATT, CDR2 SNEGSKA (reference sequence). The CDR3 loop spans 17 amino acids. DNA for the CDR3: TGCAGTGCTCCCGAATTGCCAGGGGATTATAGCAATCAGCCCCAGCATTTT. Encoded protein: CSAPELPGDYSNQPQHF.